This T cell receptor (beta chain) was observed in a study of breast tumors, draining lymph nodes, adjacent tissues. Whole-study findings and limits: Tumor T cell lymph node origin was a supported hypothesis, not proven. Tumor repertoires ranked between lymph nodes and nontumor tissue in diversity, with V and J gene preferences. Tumor and nontumor repertoires were significantly more similar in luminal-like than in basal-like breast cancer.

Germline CDR1 SGDLS, CDR2 YYNGEE. CDR3 size: 15 residues. Axillary draining lymph nodes of breast cancer patients supplied the node samples. Concerning this clonotype: Antigen unknown. The junction departs from the called germline gene at one end, perhaps through a read error.

TCRdb re-called the multiplex PCR reads with MiXCR, one entry per CDR3 protein. The table includes about 120,000 distinct CDR3 sequences, approximately 20% detected once. This chain links TRBV9 with TRBJ2-3; 10 positions match TRBD2. Sequenced material: axillary lymph node tissue. The clonotype originates from a female donor with breast cancer. Some clones in this sample may be carry-over from other donors' samples. CDR3 DNA sequence: TGTGCCAGCAGCGTACTAGCGGGGGTCACAGATACGCAGCACTTT. Encoded protein: CASSVLAGVTDTQHF.